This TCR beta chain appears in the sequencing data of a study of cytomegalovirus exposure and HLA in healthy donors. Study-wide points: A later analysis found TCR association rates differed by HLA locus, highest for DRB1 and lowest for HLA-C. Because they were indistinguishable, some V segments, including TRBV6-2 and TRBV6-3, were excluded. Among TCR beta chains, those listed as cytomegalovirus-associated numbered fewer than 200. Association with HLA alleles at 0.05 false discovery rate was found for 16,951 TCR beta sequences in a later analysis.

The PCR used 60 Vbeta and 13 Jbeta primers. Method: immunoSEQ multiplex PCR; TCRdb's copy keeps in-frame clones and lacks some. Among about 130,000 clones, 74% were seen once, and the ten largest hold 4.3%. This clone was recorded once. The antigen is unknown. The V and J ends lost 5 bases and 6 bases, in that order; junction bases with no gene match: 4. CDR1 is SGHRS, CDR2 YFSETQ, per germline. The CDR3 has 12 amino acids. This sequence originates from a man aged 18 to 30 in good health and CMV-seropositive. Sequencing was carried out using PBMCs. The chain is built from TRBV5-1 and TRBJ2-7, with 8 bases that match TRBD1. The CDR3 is CASRYDRGEQYF. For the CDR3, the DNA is TGCGCCAGCAGGTACGACAGGGGCGAGCAGTACTTC.